The 20 T cell receptor beta chains below come from one sample, sequenced in a study of cytomegalovirus exposure and HLA in healthy donors. Primers for the PCR totalled 60 Vbeta and 13 Jbeta. Method: immunoSEQ multiplex PCR; TCRdb's copy keeps in-frame clones and lacks some. The sample carries tens of thousands of clones, around four fifths recorded once. Specimen: PBMCs. The receptor source for this set is a man aged 35-49 years in good health and CMV-seronegative.

The CDR3 loop reads CASSYLGALGYGYTF. Here the CDR3 DNA reads TGTGCCAGCAGTTACCTAGGGGCTTTAGGCTATGGCTACACCTTC. The chain has TRBV6-5 and TRBJ1-2; perhaps TRBD1 as D (5 bases). The CDR3 has 15 residues. Germline V gene data show CDR1 as MNHEY and CDR2 as SVGAGI. V dropped 2 bases and J dropped 4 bases, with 14 bases sitting between them.

The chain links TRBV27 to TRBJ2-7, with 7 bases that match TRBD2. The V and J ends lost 3 bases and 3 bases, in that order; junction bases with no gene match: 8. Germline V gene lookup returns CDR1 MNHEY and CDR2 SMNVEV (reference sequence). This CDR3 spans 15 amino acids. CDR3 loop: CASSFSKAGNYEQYF. The CDR3 bases are TGTGCCAGCAGTTTCTCGAAAGCGGGGAACTACGAGCAGTACTTC.

This sequence joins TRBV5-4 and TRBJ2-2; D ambiguous. Germline V lookup: CDR1 SGHNT, CDR2 YYREEE (reference sequence). The CDR3 loop spans 14 amino acids. Trimming took off 6 bases at V and 2 bases at J, with 11 bases between the two ends. CDR3: CASTVMSNTGELFF. For the CDR3, the DNA is TGTGCCAGCACCGTTATGTCCAACACCGGGGAGCTGTTTTTT. Full variable domain (rest looked up from reference TRBV5-4 and TRBJ2-2): ETGVTQSPTHLIKTRGQQVTLRCSSQSGHNTVSWYQQALGQGPQFIFQYYREEENGRGNFPPRFSGLQFPNYSSELNVNALELDDSALYLCASTVMSNTGELFFGEGSRLTVL.

V is TRBV11-2 and J is TRBJ2-7, with 7 nucleotides matching TRBD2. Germline V CDR1 and CDR2: SGHAT, FQNNGV. After removal of 3 bases from V and 7 bases from J, the junction contained 6 bases not matched to a gene. The CDR3 contains 13 residues. CDR3: CASSFIGRGEQYF. DNA of the CDR3: TGTGCCAGCAGCTTTATAGGGCGGGGGGAGCAGTACTTC.

The rearrangement links TRBV5-4 to TRBJ2-1, with TRBD1 matching 9 bases. CDR3 size: 14 residues. Trimming removed 0 bases from V and 8 bases from J; junction bases left unmatched: 3. Germline lookup yields CDR1 SGHNT and CDR2 YYREEE (reference sequence). CDR3 loop: CASSLGGTGYEQFF. The CDR3 bases are TGTGCCAGCAGCTTGGGAGGGACAGGGTATGAGCAGTTCTTC.

This CDR3 is CASSSYQETQYF. CDR3 DNA: TGTGCCAGCAGCTCATACCAAGAGACCCAGTACTTC. V gene TRBV11-2 combines with J gene TRBJ2-5; D is unresolved. The V end lost 4 bases, the J end lost 0 bases, and 3 bases lay between the germline ends. Germline lookup yields CDR1 SGHAT and CDR2 FQNNGV. This CDR3 is built from 12 residues.

This rearrangement joins TRBV2 to TRBJ1-5, with D possibly being TRBD1 (6 bases). V lost 3 bases to trimming and J lost 6 bases, with 15 bases between them. This CDR3 is 15 amino acids long. CDR1 is SNHLY and CDR2 is FYNNEI in the germline V gene. The CDR3 region is CASSEGRGEGQPQHF. CDR3 DNA: TGTGCCAGCAGTGAGGGCAGGGGAGAGGGTCAGCCCCAGCATTTT.

The gene calls are TRBV11-2 and TRBJ1-1; D gene unclear. Trimming took off 3 bases at V and 6 bases at J, with 8 bases between the two ends. Looked up from germline, CDR1 is SGHAT and CDR2 is FQNNGV. There are 12 residues in the CDR3. DNA of the CDR3: TGTGCCAGCAGCTTCTTCACGGCTGAAGCTTTCTTT. It specifies CASSFFTAEAFF.

The chain is built from TRBV7-3 and TRBJ2-1; D gene ambiguous. CDR1 is SGHTA and CDR2 is FQGTGA in the germline V gene. The CDR3 sequence is 14 residues long. With 5 bases removed from V and 9 bases from J, the gap between germline ends came to 17 bases. The CDR3 bases are TGTGCCAGCAGCCCGAGCTCCATGCGAGGTGAGCAGTTCTTC. Translated: CASSPSSMRGEQFF. The whole variable domain, remainder taken from reference TRBV7-3 and TRBJ2-1, is GAGVSQTPSNKVTEKGKYVELRCDPISGHTALYWYRQSLGQGPEFLIYFQGTGAADDSGLPNDRFFAVRPEGSVSTLKIQRTERGDSAVYLCASSPSSMRGEQFFGPGTRLTVL.

The chain has TRBV7-6 and TRBJ2-7, with 8 bases lining up with TRBD1. The CDR3 consists of 14 residues. CDR1 is SGHVS and CDR2 is FNYEAQ in the germline V gene. V lost 5 bases and J lost 9; bases outside the gene matches: 12. The CDR3: CASSRGQGPLGQYF. The CDR3 DNA reads as TGTGCCAGCAGCCGCGGACAGGGCCCTTTAGGGCAGTACTTC. Drawing the rest from reference TRBV7-6 and TRBJ2-7, the complete variable domain is GAGVSQSPRYKVTKRGQDVALRCDPISGHVSLYWYRQALGQGPEFLTYFNYEAQQDKSGLPNDRFSAERPEGSISTLTIQRTEQRDSAMYRCASSRGQGPLGQYFGPGTRLTVT.

The genes are TRBV10-3 and TRBJ2-1; D not certain. Germline V gene data show CDR1 as ENHRY and CDR2 as SYGVKD. The CDR3 loop spans 12 amino acids. V was pared by 5 bases and J by 5 bases, with 7 bases between. CDR3 sequence (DNA): TGTGCCATCAGTCCCCCCGACAATGAGCAGTTCTTC. It encodes CAISPPDNEQFF.

This chain joins TRBV2 and TRBJ2-1; maybe TRBD2 (5 bases). The CDR3 runs 13 residues. Trimming pared 5 bases from V and 5 bases from J, leaving 10 bases between. Germline loops: CDR1 SNHLY, CDR2 FYNNEI. The CDR3 nucleotides read TGTGCCAGCAGTTTCGGGGAACACAATGAGCAGTTCTTC. As protein: CASSFGEHNEQFF. The full variable domain, in which reference TRBV2 and TRBJ2-1 provide the parts outside the CDR3, is EPEVTQTPSHQVTQMGQEVILRCVPISNHLYFYWYRQILGQKVEFLVSFYNNEISEKSEIFDDQFSVERPDGSNFTLKIRSTKLEDSAMYFCASSFGEHNEQFFGPGTRLTVL.

The chain couples TRBV6-1 to TRBJ2-5; the D is unclear. The J call may be faulty, since TRBJ2-7 better matches the DNA end. This CDR3 comprises 18 residues. The germline CDR1 and CDR2 sequences are MNHNS and SASEGT. The CDR3 DNA sequence: TGTGCCAGCAGTGAAATGCCCGGGTATGCAGTATCCTCCTACGAGCAGTACTTC. The encoded protein is CASSEMPGYAVSSYEQYF.

The J gene is TRBJ2-5, the V gene TRBV6-1; a possible D gene is TRBD1 (5 bases). TRBJ2-7 matches the DNA end more closely, so the J call is doubtful. The CDR3 has 14 amino acids. The V gene's germline CDR1 is MNHNS and CDR2 SASEGT. DNA of the CDR3: TGTGCCAGCAGTGAGACAGCCAGCTCCTACGAGCAGTACTTC. Amino acid sequence: CASSETASSYEQYF.

The V and J genes are TRBV29-1 and TRBJ2-7; D perhaps matches TRBD1 (6 bases). V was clipped by 6 bases and J by 1 base, with 22 bases between them. The CDR3 contains 16 residues. Germline CDR1 is SQVTM and CDR2 is ANQGSEA. CDR3 DNA sequence: TGCAGCGTCCAGCAGAGAACGCAGGGGTTGTCCTACGAGCAGTACTTC. Amino acid sequence: CSVQQRTQGLSYEQYF.

The chain couples TRBV7-2 to TRBJ2-3; 13 bases match TRBD2. This CDR3 comprises 16 residues. Germline V gene data show CDR1 as SGHTA and CDR2 as FQGNSA. The J segment lost 3 bases and the V segment lost 5 bases, leaving 5 bases of the junction unmatched. The CDR3 region is CASSKTSGGITDTQYF. CDR3 coding DNA: TGTGCCAGCAGCAAGACTAGCGGGGGGATAACAGATACGCAGTATTTT.

The rearrangement uses TRBV27 and TRBJ2-7; 11 bases match TRBD1. The germline CDR1 and CDR2 sequences are MNHEY and SMNVEV (reference sequence). The CDR3 consists of 15 residues. The junction had 6 bases not matched to a gene; V was cut back by 5 bases and J by 3 bases. This CDR3 is CASSLRDRGIYEQYF. The CDR3 nucleotides are TGTGCCAGCAGTCTTAGGGACAGGGGGATCTACGAGCAGTACTTC.

The rearrangement uses TRBV5-4 and TRBJ1-2, with D hard to call. Germline values: CDR1 SGHNT, CDR2 YYREEE (reference sequence). This CDR3 has 15 residues. V was clipped by 0 bases and J by 6 bases, with 15 bases between them. This CDR3 reads CASSLAGDKRNGYTF. In nucleotides, the CDR3 is TGTGCCAGCAGCTTGGCCGGTGACAAAAGAAATGGCTACACCTTC.

This sequence joins TRBV7-9 and TRBJ1-2; TRBD1 might be the D (6 bases). Germline values: CDR1 SEHNR, CDR2 FQNEAQ (reference sequence). CDR3 length: 14 residues. V lost 0 bases to trimming and J lost 4 bases, with 9 bases between them. The CDR3 sequence: CASSLATGIYGYTF. In nucleotides, the CDR3 is TGTGCCAGCAGCTTAGCTACAGGGATCTATGGCTACACCTTC. Variable domain in full (rest from reference TRBV7-9 and TRBJ1-2): DTGVSQNPRHKITKRGQNVTFRCDPISEHNRLYWYRQTLGQGPEFLTYFQNEAQLEKSRLLSDRFSAERPKGSFSTLEIQRTEQGDSAMYLCASSLATGIYGYTFGSGTRLTVV.

The J gene is TRBJ2-7, the V gene TRBV27; 8 bases are a match to TRBD2. Looked up from germline, CDR1 is MNHEY and CDR2 is SMNVEV (reference sequence). The length of the CDR3 is 13 residues. Germline trimming cut 3 bases from V and 5 bases from J; bases unmatched to any gene: 3. In nucleotides, the CDR3 is TGTGCCAGCAGTTTTTCGGGGGGGAACGAGCAGTACTTC. This translates into CASSFSGGNEQYF.